The clone carrying this T cell receptor (beta chain) showed up just a few times. The antigen is unknown. Between the trimmed V and J ends, which lost 3 bases and 0 bases, there was a span of 12 bases. The CDR3 spans 16 residues. CDR1 is SGHNT, CDR2 YYREEE, per germline (reference sequence). The source of the sample is a study of beta chain features in type 1 diabetes. Study-level findings and limits: Sequencing the cDNA could make cells with high TCR expression show up more than they should.

Sequencing targeted expressed TCRB transcripts, as all isolated RNA had been reverse transcribed. Naive, central memory and regulatory T cell samples averaged around 3.5 million immunoSEQ reads each. The assay was immunoSEQ multiplex PCR, and TCRdb's table has in-frame clones only and misses some. The repertoire includes hundreds of thousands of clones, roughly 11% of them detected once, and about 0.015% sits in the top ten. This clonotype originated in a woman aged 25 to 39 in good health. The V and J genes are TRBV5-4 and TRBJ2-2; weak D call: TRBD2 (7 bases). Sequencing used naive CD4+ T cells from blood. CDR3 bases: TGTGCCAGCAGCTGGCGGGGGCCATCGAACACCGGGGAGCTGTTTTTT. It encodes CASSWRGPSNTGELFF.